These 4 T cell receptor beta chains share one sample of origin, sequenced in a study of shared clonotypes between healthy human individuals. In the naive CD8 group, cells lacked CD45RO and were positively selected for CCR7, so terminally differentiated effector memory CD45RA+ cells were left out. Using immunoSEQ multiplex PCR, the repertoire was profiled, and TCRdb retains in-frame clones only, with some absent. The sample shows about 590,000 clones, about 95% of them seen only once. The sample was naive CD8+ T cells sorted from blood. All receptors come from a woman aged 30 to 39 in good health.

This chain uses TRBV5-6 with TRBJ2-6; 9 bases line up with TRBD1. The junction had 4 bases not matched to a gene; V was cut back by 0 bases and J by 3 bases. Germline-derived CDR1 and CDR2 are SGHDT and YYEEEE. The CDR3 runs 17 residues. The CDR3 region has the DNA TGTGCCAGCAGCTTGGTACAGGGGGCGGATGGGGCCAACGTCCTGACTTTC. Encoded protein: CASSLVQGADGANVLTF.

The chain is built from TRBV28 and TRBJ1-1; possible D gene TRBD1, 5 bases. The CDR3 length is 17 residues. Germline V gene sequence: CDR1 MDHEN, CDR2 SYDVKM. Trimming removed 4 bases from V and 3 bases from J, with 21 bases in between. The CDR3 bases are TGTGCCAGCAGTTCCCTTCTCGCGGGGCAGGTGTACACTGAAGCTTTCTTT. It codes for CASSSLLAGQVYTEAFF.

The V and J genes are TRBV27 and TRBJ2-7, with D perhaps matching TRBD1 (5 bases). The CDR3 runs to 16 residues. V gave up 3 bases and J gave up 1 base, with 16 bases separating them. The V gene's germline CDR1 is MNHEY and CDR2 SMNVEV (reference sequence). The CDR3 sequence: CASSFQPGSFSYEQYF. DNA for the CDR3: TGTGCCAGCAGTTTCCAGCCAGGGTCTTTTTCCTACGAGCAGTACTTC.

The chain links TRBV30 to TRBJ1-6; 9 nucleotides line up with TRBD1. V lost 0 bases, J lost 10 bases, and 7 bases stayed unmatched. There are 15 residues in the CDR3. In germline, CDR1 is GTSNPN, CDR2 SVGIG (reference sequence). CDR3 sequence (DNA): TGTGCCTGGAGTGTAGGACAGGGGAGAGGATCACCCCTCCACTTT. It encodes CAWSVGQGRGSPLHF.